The entry that follows covers one T cell receptor beta chain sequence. Its matching antigen is unknown. TCRdb analysed the reads with MiXCR anew, one entry per CDR3 protein. The sample lists around 64,000 distinct CDR3 sequences, around 20% seen once, with around 8.1% in the top ten. These data come from a study of type 1 regulatory T cells. Study overall: An in vitro protocol generated T-allo10, a Tr1-enriched, alloantigen-specific CD4 T cell product.

CDR1 and CDR2 (germline): MNHEY, SVGEGT. The V end lost 5 bases, the J end lost 0 bases, and 10 bases lay between the germline ends. This CDR3 is 15 amino acids long. General study findings and limits: Compared with non-type 1 regulatory T cells, type 1 regulatory T cells showed a more restricted TCR repertoire.

Sequencing was done on a sample of cultured type 1 regulatory T (Tr1) cells, either the whole culture or a sorted fraction (not recorded which). The origin of this receptor is a human donor in good health. This chain joins TRBV6-2 or TRBV6-3 and TRBJ1-4; D not certain. CDR3 sequence reads: CASSAGGATNEKLFF. CDR3 coding DNA: TGTGCCAGCAGTGCCGGCGGTGCAACTAATGAAAAACTGTTTTTT.